The rows below give T cell receptor beta chains drawn from one sample of a study of T cell changes during pregnancy in multiple sclerosis. Generated by immunoSEQ multiplex PCR, the TCRdb table keeps only in-frame clones and is missing some. The sample has 90,000 to 120,000 clones; roughly 92% are singletons. The material sequenced was peripheral blood, taken in the third trimester of pregnancy. These receptors were collected from a female donor in good health, enrolled as a control in a pregnancy study. The CDR3 runs from the conserved cysteine through the conserved F or W. D genes are given only for firm matches. Only part of the rows carry a size: once, few, many, or a class if the clone is expanded.

NA	TRBV5-1	TRBJ2-1	NA	14	CASSSRTDNNEQFF	TGCGCCAGCAGCTCTAGGACAGACAACAATGAGCAGTTCTTC
NA	TRBV6-5	TRBJ1-2	NA	13	CASSYNRDYGYTF	TGTGCCAGCAGTTACAACAGGGACTATGGCTACACCTTC
NA	TRBV11-2	TRBJ2-7	NA	15	CASSPFPAGTYEQYF	TGTGCCAGCAGCCCCTTCCCTGCGGGGACGTACGAGCAGTACTTC
NA	TRBV19	TRBJ1-3	NA	14	CASTQGPSGNTIYF	TGTGCCAGTACTCAGGGCCCCTCTGGAAACACCATATATTTT
few	TRBV6-1	TRBJ2-7	TRBD2	15	CASSPSGGSSYEQYF	TGTGCCAGCAGCCCTAGCGGGGGTAGCTCCTACGAGCAGTACTTC
NA	TRBV6-1	TRBJ2-3	NA	14	CASSEISLADTQYF	TGTGCCAGCAGTGAAATCAGTTTGGCAGATACGCAGTATTTT
NA	TRBV7-2	TRBJ2-7	NA	14	CASSRGQRTYEQYF	TGTGCCAGCAGCCGTGGACAGCGGACCTACGAGCAGTACTTC
NA	TRBV7-2	TRBJ1-5	NA	15	CASSLAGLSNQPQHF	TGTGCCAGCAGCTTAGCGGGCCTTAGCAATCAGCCCCAGCATTTT
few	TRBV19	TRBJ1-1	NA	14	CASSIDGGPTEAFF	TGTGCCAGTAGTATAGATGGGGGCCCCACTGAAGCTTTCTTT
few	TRBV7-9	TRBJ1-2	NA	15	CASSLGRSSGSGYTF	TGTGCCAGCAGCTTAGGACGGTCCTCAGGCAGTGGCTACACCTTC
NA	TRBV10-1	TRBJ1-4	TRBD1	16	CASSEGTGGENEKLFF	TGCGCCAGCAGCGAGGGGACAGGGGGCGAGAATGAAAAACTGTTTTTT
once	TRBV6-6	TRBJ1-5	NA	15	CASSPRGSSNQPQHF	TGTGCCAGCAGTCCCCGGGGTTCTAGCAATCAGCCCCAGCATTTT
NA	TRBV13	TRBJ1-6	NA	16	CASSLGLGTRYSPLHF	TGTGCCAGCAGCTTAGGCCTTGGCACTAGATATTCACCCCTCCACTTT
NA	TRBV20-1	TRBJ2-7	TRBD1	11	CSADRGYEQYF	TGCAGTGCCGACAGGGGCTACGAGCAGTACTTC
NA	TRBV28	TRBJ2-7	NA	11	CASSPAGTHYF	TGTGCCAGCAGCCCCGCGGGGACGCATTACTTC
NA	TRBV6-5	TRBJ2-2	NA	15	CASSPTWGRAGELFF	TGTGCCAGCAGCCCTACTTGGGGGCGAGCCGGGGAGCTGTTTTTT
NA	TRBV11-2	TRBJ2-7	TRBD1	14	CASSSLRGRGEQYF	TGTGCCAGCAGCTCCCTAAGGGGGCGTGGAGAGCAGTACTTC
NA	TRBV19	TRBJ1-2	TRBD1	15	CASKTNRGSFDGYTF	TGTGCCAGTAAAACCAACAGGGGGTCATTCGATGGCTACACCTTC
once	TRBV14	TRBJ1-1	NA	15	CASSPLAGMNTEAFF	TGTGCCAGCAGCCCCCTGGCAGGGATGAACACTGAAGCTTTCTTT
NA	TRBV4-3	TRBJ2-3	NA	13	CASSQTGIDTQYF	TGCGCCAGCAGCCAAACAGGGATAGATACGCAGTATTTT
NA	TRBV19	TRBJ1-6	TRBD1	13	CASRWDRDSPLHF	TGTGCCAGTAGATGGGACAGGGATTCACCCCTCCACTTT
NA	TRBV5-4	TRBJ2-1	NA	14	CASSSLQGPDEQFF	TGTGCCAGCAGCTCATTACAGGGCCCGGATGAGCAGTTCTTC
NA	TRBV19	TRBJ2-1	NA	16	CASSMALRSSYNEQFF	TGTGCCAGTAGTATGGCACTCCGGAGCTCCTACAATGAGCAGTTCTTC
NA	TRBV4-2	TRBJ1-5	TRBD1	15	CASSPRTGENQPQHF	TGTGCCAGCAGCCCGAGGACAGGGGAAAATCAGCCCCAGCATTTT
NA	TRBV30	TRBJ1-6	TRBD1	13	CAWGQGGNSPLHF	TGTGCCTGGGGACAGGGGGGTAATTCACCCCTCCACTTT
NA	TRBV13	TRBJ1-2	TRBD1	14	CASRSTGDSSYYTF	TGTGCCAGCCGCTCTACGGGGGACAGCTCTTACTACACCTTC
NA	TRBV21-1	TRBJ2-7	NA	17	CASSKRGGPTKIYEQYF	TGTGCCAGCAGCAAACGGGGGGGCCCTACCAAAATCTACGAGCAGTACTTC
NA	TRBV5-1	TRBJ1-1	NA	14	CASSSSGGYTEAFF	TGCGCCAGCAGCTCCAGCGGGGGATACACTGAGGCTTTCTTT
NA	TRBV28	TRBJ2-3	TRBD2	15	CASSLTSAGGRSQYF	TGTGCCAGCAGTCTTACCAGCGCGGGGGGGCGTTCGCAGTATTTT
NA	TRBV10-3	TRBJ2-3	TRBD2	15	CATGLAGASTDTQYF	TGTGCCACCGGACTAGCGGGGGCAAGCACAGATACGCAGTATTTT
NA	TRBV12-5	TRBJ1-5	TRBD1	14	CASGPGTGDQPQHF	TGTGCTAGTGGCCCTGGGACAGGGGATCAGCCCCAGCATTTT
NA	TRBV9	TRBJ2-3	TRBD2	21	CASSAPLQAAGGLISTDTQYF	TGTGCCAGCAGCGCCCCACTCCAGGCTGCGGGGGGGTTAATTAGCACAGATACGCAGTATTTT
NA	TRBV5-1	TRBJ2-2	TRBD2	15	CASSLLAGGTGELFF	TGCGCCAGCAGCTTGTTAGCGGGGGGCACCGGGGAGCTGTTTTTT
NA	TRBV27	TRBJ2-5	TRBD2	16	CASRTGGLAAQETQYF	TGTGCCAGCAGAACGGGGGGACTAGCGGCTCAAGAGACCCAGTACTTC
NA	TRBV9	TRBJ2-3	TRBD2	14	CASSVGGGPDTQYF	TGTGCCAGCAGCGTAGGCGGGGGGCCGGATACGCAGTATTTT
NA	TRBV11-3	TRBJ1-1	NA	15	CASSLVEGARTEAFF	TGTGCCAGCAGCTTAGTAGAGGGCGCGAGGACTGAAGCTTTCTTT
NA	TRBV7-2	TRBJ2-5	TRBD2	12	CASSNSGETQYF	TGTGCCAGCAGCAATAGCGGGGAGACCCAGTACTTC
NA	TRBV5-1	TRBJ2-3	TRBD1	15	CASSLEDRDTDTQYF	TGCGCCAGCAGCTTAGAAGACAGGGACACAGATACGCAGTATTTT
NA	TRBV7-8	TRBJ1-4	NA	16	CASSADRTSTNEKLFF	TGTGCCAGCAGCGCCGACAGGACCTCAACTAATGAAAAACTGTTTTTT
NA	TRBV30	TRBJ2-7	TRBD2	14	CAWRNLGLGGEQYF	TGTGCCTGGAGAAACCTCGGACTGGGGGGGGAGCAGTACTTC
NA	TRBV11-3	TRBJ1-1	NA	13	CASSFTLNTEAFF	TGTGCCAGCAGCTTCACATTGAACACTGAAGCTTTCTTT
NA	TRBV27	TRBJ2-7	NA	13	CASSSPGSGEQYF	TGTGCCAGCAGTTCACCAGGGTCCGGCGAGCAGTACTTC
once	TRBV7-3	TRBJ1-5	NA	13	CASSLTGNQPQHF	TGTGCCAGCAGTCTTACAGGAAATCAGCCCCAGCATTTT
few	TRBV4-3	TRBJ1-1	NA	15	CASSQDRGPNTEAFF	TGCGCCAGCAGCCAAGACAGGGGACCCAACACTGAAGCTTTCTTT
once	TRBV7-2	TRBJ1-3	NA	14	CASSPFEAGNTIYF	TGTGCCAGCAGCCCGTTTGAGGCTGGAAACACCATATATTTT
NA	TRBV5-1	TRBJ2-3	TRBD1	16	CASSFQGVLRADTQYF	TGCGCCAGCAGCTTCCAGGGGGTGCTTCGGGCAGATACGCAGTATTTT
NA	TRBV10-3	TRBJ2-2	TRBD2	14	CAIRTSGGTGELFF	TGTGCCATCAGGACTAGCGGGGGTACCGGGGAGCTGTTTTTT
NA	TRBV19	TRBJ1-2	NA	15	CASSARQTRAYGYTF	TGTGCCAGTAGTGCAAGACAGACGCGTGCCTATGGCTACACCTTC
NA	TRBV19	TRBJ1-5	TRBD1	13	CASRGQGAQPQHF	TGTGCCAGTAGAGGACAGGGGGCCCAGCCCCAGCATTTT
NA	TRBV5-8	TRBJ1-3	TRBD1	15	CASSWTGGRGNTIYF	TGTGCCAGCAGCTGGACAGGGGGGCGAGGAAACACCATATATTTT